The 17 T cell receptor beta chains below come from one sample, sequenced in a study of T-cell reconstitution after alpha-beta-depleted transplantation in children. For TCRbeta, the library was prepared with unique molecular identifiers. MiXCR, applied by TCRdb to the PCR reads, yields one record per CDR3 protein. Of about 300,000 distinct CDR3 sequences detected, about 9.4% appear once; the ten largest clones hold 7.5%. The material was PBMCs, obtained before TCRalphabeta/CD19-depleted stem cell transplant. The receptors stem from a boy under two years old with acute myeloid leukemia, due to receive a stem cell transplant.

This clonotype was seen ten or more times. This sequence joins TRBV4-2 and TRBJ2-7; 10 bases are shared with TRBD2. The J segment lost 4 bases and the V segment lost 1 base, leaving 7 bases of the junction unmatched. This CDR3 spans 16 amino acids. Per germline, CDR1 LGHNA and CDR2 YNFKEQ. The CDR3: CASSQALLAGDYEQYF. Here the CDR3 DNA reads TGTGCCAGCAGCCAAGCCCTCCTAGCGGGAGATTACGAGCAGTACTTC.

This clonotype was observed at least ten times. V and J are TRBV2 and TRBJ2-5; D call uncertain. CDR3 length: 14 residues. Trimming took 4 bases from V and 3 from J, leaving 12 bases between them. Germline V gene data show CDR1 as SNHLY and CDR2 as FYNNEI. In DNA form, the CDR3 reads TGTGCCAGCAGTGCCCTTCAGTCGAAAGAGACCCAGTACTTC. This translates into CASSALQSKETQYF.

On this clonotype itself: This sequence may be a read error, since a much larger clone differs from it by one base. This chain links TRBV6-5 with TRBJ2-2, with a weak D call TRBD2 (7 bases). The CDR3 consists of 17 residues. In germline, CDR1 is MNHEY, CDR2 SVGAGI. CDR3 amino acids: CASSYFNPGGRSGVLFF. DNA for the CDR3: TGTGCCAGCAGTTACTTTAACCCCGGGGGGCGAAGCGGGGTGCTGTTTTTT.

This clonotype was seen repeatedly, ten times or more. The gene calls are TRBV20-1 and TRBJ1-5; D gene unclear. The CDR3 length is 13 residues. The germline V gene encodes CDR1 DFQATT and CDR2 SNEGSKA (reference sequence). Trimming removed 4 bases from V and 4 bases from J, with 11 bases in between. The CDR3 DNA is TGCAGTGCTATCCAGGATACTAATCAGCCCCAGCATTTT. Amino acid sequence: CSAIQDTNQPQHF.

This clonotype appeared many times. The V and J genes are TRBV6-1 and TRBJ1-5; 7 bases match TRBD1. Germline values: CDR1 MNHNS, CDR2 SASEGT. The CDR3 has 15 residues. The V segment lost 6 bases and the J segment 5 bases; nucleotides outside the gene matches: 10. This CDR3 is CASSRTGFTHQPQHF. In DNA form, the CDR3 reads TGTGCCAGCAGCCGGACAGGTTTCACGCATCAGCCCCAGCATTTT.

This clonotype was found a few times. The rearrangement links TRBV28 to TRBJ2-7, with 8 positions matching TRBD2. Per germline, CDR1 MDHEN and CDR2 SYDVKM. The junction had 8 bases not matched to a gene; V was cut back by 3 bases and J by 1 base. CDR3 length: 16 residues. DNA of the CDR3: TGTGCCAGCAGTTTTAATCTAGCGGGTCATTCCTACGAGCAGTACTTC. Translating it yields CASSFNLAGHSYEQYF.

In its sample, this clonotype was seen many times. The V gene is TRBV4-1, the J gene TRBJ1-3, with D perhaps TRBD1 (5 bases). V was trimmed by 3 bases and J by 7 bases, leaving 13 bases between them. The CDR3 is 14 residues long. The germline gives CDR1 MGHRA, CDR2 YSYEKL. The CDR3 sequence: CASSQAWGRNTIYF. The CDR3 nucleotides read TGCGCCAGCAGCCAGGCCTGGGGCAGGAACACCATATATTTT.

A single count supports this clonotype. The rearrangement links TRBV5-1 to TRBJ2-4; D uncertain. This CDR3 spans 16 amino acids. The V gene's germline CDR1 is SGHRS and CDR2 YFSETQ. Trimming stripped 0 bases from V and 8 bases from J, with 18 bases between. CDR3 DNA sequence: TGCGCCAGCAGCTTGGATCTCTGGGAACGTCTCCACATTCAGTACTTC. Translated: CASSLDLWERLHIQYF.

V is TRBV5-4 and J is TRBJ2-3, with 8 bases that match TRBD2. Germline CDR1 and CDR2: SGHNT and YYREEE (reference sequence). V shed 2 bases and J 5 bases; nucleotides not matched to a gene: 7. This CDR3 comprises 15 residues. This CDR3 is CASSFGGRLGDTQYF. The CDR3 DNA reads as TGTGCCAGCAGCTTCGGCGGGAGGTTGGGAGATACGCAGTATTTT.

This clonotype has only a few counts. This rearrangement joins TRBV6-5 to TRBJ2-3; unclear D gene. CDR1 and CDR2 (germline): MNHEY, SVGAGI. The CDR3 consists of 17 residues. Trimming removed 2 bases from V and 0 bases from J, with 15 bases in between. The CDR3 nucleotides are TGTGCCAGCAGTTACGGTCGCCTAGTGACTAGCACAGATACGCAGTATTTT. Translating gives CASSYGRLVTSTDTQYF.

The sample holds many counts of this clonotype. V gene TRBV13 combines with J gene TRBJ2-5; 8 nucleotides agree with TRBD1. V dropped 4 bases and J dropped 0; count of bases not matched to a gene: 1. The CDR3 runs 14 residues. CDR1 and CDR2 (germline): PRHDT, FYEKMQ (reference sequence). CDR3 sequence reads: CASSWDRYQETQYF. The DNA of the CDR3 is TGTGCCAGCAGCTGGGACAGGTACCAAGAGACCCAGTACTTC.

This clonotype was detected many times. The CDR3 reads CASSPSTGVTDEQFF. Written as DNA, the CDR3 is TGTGCCAGCAGTCCATCCACGGGGGTTACAGATGAGCAGTTCTTC. V usage is TRBV28 and J usage is TRBJ2-1, with D possibly TRBD2 on 6 matching bases. V was clipped by 5 bases and J by 8 bases, with 19 bases between them. From germline, CDR1 is MDHEN and CDR2 SYDVKM. The CDR3 runs 15 residues. Looking up the rest from reference TRBV28 and TRBJ2-1 gives the full variable domain: DVKVTQSSRYLVKRTGEKVFLECVQDMDHENMFWYRQDPGLGLRLIYFSYDVKMKEKGDIPEGYSVSREKKERFSLILESASTNQTSMYLCASSPSTGVTDEQFFGPGTRLTVL.

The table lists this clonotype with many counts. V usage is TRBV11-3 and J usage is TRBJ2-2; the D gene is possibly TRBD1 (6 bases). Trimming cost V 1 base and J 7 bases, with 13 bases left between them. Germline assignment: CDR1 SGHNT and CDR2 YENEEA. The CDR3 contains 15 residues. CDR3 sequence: CASSLVAGVNGELFF. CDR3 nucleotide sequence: TGTGCCAGCAGCTTAGTTGCAGGGGTCAACGGGGAGCTGTTTTTT. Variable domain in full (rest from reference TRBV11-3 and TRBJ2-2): EAGVVQSPRYKIIEKKQPVAFWCNPISGHNTLYWYLQNLGQGPELLIRYENEEAVDDSQLPKDRFSAERLKGVDSTLKIQPAELGDSAVYLCASSLVAGVNGELFFGEGSRLTVL.

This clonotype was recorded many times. This chain's CDR3 is CASSFRLARETQYF. As DNA, the CDR3 is TGTGCCAGCAGTTTCAGACTTGCCCGGGAGACCCAGTACTTC. The genes are TRBV28 and TRBJ2-5; D remains ambiguous. CDR3 length equals 14 residues. Germline CDR1 and CDR2: MDHEN and SYDVKM. V was trimmed by 3 bases and J by 5 bases, leaving 13 bases between them.

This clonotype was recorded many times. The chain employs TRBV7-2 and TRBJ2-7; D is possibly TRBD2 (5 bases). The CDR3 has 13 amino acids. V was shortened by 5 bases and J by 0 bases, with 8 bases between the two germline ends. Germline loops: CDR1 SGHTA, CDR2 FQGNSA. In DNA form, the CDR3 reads TGTGCCAGCAGCCGGACTGGCTCCTACGAGCAGTACTTC. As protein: CASSRTGSYEQYF.

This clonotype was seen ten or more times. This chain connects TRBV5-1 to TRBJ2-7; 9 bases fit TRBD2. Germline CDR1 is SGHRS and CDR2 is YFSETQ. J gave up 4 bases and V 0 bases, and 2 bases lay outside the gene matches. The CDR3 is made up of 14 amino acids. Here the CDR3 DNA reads TGCGCCAGCAGCTTGGCTAGCGGGGCATACGAGCAGTACTTC. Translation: CASSLASGAYEQYF.

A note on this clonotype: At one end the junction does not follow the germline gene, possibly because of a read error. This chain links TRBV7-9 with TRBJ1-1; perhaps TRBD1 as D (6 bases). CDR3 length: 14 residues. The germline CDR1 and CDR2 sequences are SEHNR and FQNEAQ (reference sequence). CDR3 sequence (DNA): TGTGTCAGCAGCCAGGGGCAAGTGAACACTGAAGCTTTCTTT. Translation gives CVSSQGQVNTEAFF.